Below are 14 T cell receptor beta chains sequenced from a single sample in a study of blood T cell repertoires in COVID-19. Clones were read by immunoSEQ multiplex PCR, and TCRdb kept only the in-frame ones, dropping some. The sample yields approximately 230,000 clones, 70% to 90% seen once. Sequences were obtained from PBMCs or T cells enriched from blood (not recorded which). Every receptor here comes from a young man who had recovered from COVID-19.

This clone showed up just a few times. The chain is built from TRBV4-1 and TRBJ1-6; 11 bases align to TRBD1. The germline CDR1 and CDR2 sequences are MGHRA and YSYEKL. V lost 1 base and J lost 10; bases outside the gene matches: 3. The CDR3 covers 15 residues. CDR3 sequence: CASSQADRGLSPLHF. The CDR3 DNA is TGCGCCAGCAGCCAAGCGGACAGGGGGCTATCACCCCTCCACTTT.

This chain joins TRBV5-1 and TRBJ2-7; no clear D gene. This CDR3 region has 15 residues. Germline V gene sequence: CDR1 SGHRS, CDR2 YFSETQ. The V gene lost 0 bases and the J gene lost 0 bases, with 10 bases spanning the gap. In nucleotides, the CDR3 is TGCGCCAGCAGCTTGGGGCAGACAAGCTCCTACGAGCAGTACTTC. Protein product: CASSLGQTSSYEQYF.

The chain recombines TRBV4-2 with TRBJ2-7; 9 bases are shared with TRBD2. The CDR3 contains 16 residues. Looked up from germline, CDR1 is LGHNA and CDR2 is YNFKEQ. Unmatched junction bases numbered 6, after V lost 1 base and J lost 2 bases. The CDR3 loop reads CASSQVEAGGAYEQYF. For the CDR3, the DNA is TGTGCCAGCAGCCAAGTGGAAGCGGGGGGAGCCTACGAGCAGTACTTC.

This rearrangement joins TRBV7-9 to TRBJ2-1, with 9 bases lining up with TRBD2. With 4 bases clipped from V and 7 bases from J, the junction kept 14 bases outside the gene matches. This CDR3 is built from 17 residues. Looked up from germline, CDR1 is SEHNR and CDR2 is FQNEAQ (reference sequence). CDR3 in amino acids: CASSSLPSREGYNEQFF. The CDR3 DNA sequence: TGTGCCAGCAGCTCTCTTCCTTCGCGGGAGGGTTATAATGAGCAGTTCTTC. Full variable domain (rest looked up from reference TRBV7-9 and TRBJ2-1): DTGVSQNPRHKITKRGQNVTFRCDPISEHNRLYWYRQTLGQGPEFLTYFQNEAQLEKSRLLSDRFSAERPKGSFSTLEIQRTEQGDSAMYLCASSSLPSREGYNEQFFGPGTRLTVL.

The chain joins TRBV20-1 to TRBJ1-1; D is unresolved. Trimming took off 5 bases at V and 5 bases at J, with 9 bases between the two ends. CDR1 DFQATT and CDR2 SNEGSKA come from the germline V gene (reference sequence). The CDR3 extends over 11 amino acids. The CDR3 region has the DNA TGCAGTGCTGAAAGTCGGACTGAAGCTTTCTTT. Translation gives CSAESRTEAFF.

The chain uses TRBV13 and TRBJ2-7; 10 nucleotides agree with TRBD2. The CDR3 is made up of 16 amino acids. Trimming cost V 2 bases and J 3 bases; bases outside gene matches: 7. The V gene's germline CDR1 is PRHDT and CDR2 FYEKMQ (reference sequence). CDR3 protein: CASSLRGLAGVYEQYF. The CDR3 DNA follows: TGTGCCAGCAGCTTAAGGGGCCTAGCGGGAGTCTACGAGCAGTACTTC.

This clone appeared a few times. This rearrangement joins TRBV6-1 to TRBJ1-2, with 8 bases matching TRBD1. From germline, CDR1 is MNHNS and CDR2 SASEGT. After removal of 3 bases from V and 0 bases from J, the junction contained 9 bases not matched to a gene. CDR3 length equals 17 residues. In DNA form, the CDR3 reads TGTGCCAGCAGTGACAGGACAGGGTGGGGAACTAACTATGGCTACACCTTC. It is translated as CASSDRTGWGTNYGYTF.

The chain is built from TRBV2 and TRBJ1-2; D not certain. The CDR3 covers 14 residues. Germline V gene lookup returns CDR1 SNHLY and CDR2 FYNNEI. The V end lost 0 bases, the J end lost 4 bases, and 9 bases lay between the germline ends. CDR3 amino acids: CASSEAARSYGYTF. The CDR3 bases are TGTGCCAGCAGTGAAGCTGCCCGGAGCTATGGCTACACCTTC.

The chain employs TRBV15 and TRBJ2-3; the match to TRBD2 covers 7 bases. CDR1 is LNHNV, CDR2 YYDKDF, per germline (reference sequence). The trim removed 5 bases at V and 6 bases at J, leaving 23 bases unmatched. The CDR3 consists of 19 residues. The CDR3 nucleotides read TGTGCCACCAGCCCCCTAATGACGTCGGCGGCGGGAGTGGTCGATACGCAGTATTTT. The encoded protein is CATSPLMTSAAGVVDTQYF. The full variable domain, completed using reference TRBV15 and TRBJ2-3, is DAMVIQNPRYQVTQFGKPVTLSCSQTLNHNVMYWYQQKSSQAPKLLFHYYDKDFNNEADTPDNFQSRRPNTSFCFLDIRSPGLGDTAMYLCATSPLMTSAAGVVDTQYFGPGTRLTVL.

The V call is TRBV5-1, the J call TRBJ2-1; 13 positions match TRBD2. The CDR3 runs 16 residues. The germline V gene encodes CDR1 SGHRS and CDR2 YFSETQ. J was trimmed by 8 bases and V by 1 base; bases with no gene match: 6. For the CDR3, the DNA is TGCGCCAGCAGCTTGTTGGGGACTAGCGGGAATGATGAGCAGTTCTTC. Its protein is CASSLLGTSGNDEQFF.

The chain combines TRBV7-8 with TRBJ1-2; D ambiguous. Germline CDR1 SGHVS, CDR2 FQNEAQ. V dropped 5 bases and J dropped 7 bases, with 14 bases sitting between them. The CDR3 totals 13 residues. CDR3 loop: CASSPPGVPGYTF. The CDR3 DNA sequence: TGTGCCAGCAGCCCCCCCGGGGTCCCTGGCTACACCTTC.

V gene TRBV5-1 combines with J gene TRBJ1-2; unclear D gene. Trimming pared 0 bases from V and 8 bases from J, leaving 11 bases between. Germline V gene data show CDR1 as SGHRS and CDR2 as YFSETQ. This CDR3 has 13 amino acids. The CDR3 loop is CASSLAEGEGYTF. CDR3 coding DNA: TGCGCCAGCAGCTTGGCCGAAGGAGAAGGCTACACCTTC.

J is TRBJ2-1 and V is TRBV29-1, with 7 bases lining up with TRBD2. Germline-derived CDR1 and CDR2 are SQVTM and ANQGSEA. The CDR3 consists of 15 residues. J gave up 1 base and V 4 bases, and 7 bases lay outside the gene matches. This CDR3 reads CSVGGLVGSYNEQFF. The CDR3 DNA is TGCAGCGTTGGAGGACTAGTAGGATCCTACAATGAGCAGTTCTTC.

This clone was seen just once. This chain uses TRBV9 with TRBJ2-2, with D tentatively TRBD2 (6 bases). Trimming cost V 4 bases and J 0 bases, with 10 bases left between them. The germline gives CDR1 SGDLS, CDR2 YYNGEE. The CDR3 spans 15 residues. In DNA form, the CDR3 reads TGTGCCAGCAGCACGACGGGAGCGAACACCGGGGAGCTGTTTTTT. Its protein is CASSTTGANTGELFF. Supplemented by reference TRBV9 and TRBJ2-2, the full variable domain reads DSGVTQTPKHLITATGQRVTLRCSPRSGDLSVYWYQQSLDQGLQFLIQYYNGEERAKGNILERFSAQQFPDLHSELNLSSLELGDSALYFCASSTTGANTGELFFGEGSRLTVL.